This TCR beta chain appears in the sequencing data of a study of blood T cell repertoires in COVID-19. Across the whole study: Specimens from acute and convalescent COVID-19 originated in the United States, Italy and Spain. PBMCs, B-cell-depleted T cells, or T cells provided the cDNA or gDNA that made up the material.

Method: immunoSEQ multiplex PCR; TCRdb's copy keeps in-frame clones and lacks some. The table lists around 300,000 clones, roughly nine tenths of them singletons. The CDR3 length is 18 residues. Participants were aged about 18 to 90 years, lived in 20 to 30 US areas, and enrolled virtually. Cohort placement rested on clinical history that participants reported themselves. Sequencing was carried out using PBMCs or T cells enriched from blood (not recorded which). The TCR was taken from a woman aged 18-29 years who had recovered from COVID-19. The V call is TRBV1, the J call TRBJ2-1; whether TRBD2, the table's D call, matches the DNA was not checked. TRBV1 is deemed a pseudogene. CDR3: CTSSQGPSGGPEGNEQFF. CDR3 coding DNA: TGCACCAGCAGCCAAGGGCCTAGCGGGGGGCCAGAAGGGAATGAGCAGTTCTTC.